A single sample gave rise to the 15 T cell receptor beta chains below, sequenced in a study of CXCR3-negative and CXCR3-positive naive CD8 T cells. The antigens of these receptors remain unknown. Study-wide results and caveats: A higher hydrophobicity marked the TRB CDR3s of CXCR3-positive naive cells versus CXCR3-negative naive cells.

cDNA libraries for TRB were generated by 5' RACE incorporating UMI labels. TCRdb processed the 5' RACE reads again and assigns one entry to each CDR3 protein, with no DNA. This table holds 150,000 or so distinct CDR3 sequences. Sequenced material: naive CXCR3+ CD8+ T cells from blood. Subset specified: CD45RO-CCR7+CD27+CD95- naive CD8+ T cells expressing CXCR3 (TNR3+). The receptors here all came from a human donor in good health. Some clones in this sample may be carry-over from other donors' samples.

The chain recombines TRBV29-1 with TRBJ1-2; the D gene TCRdb calls, TRBD1, cannot be checked with no DNA. Looked up from germline, CDR1 is SQVTM and CDR2 is ANQGSEA. The CDR3 consists of 14 residues. This chain's CDR3 is CSVVGTGVQGGYTF.

This chain's CDR3 is CASSSPRINLNEQYF. The V and J genes are TRBV6-5 and TRBJ2-7; the TRBD2 assignment by TCRdb is unverifiable without DNA. CDR3 length equals 15 residues. Looked up from germline, CDR1 is MNHEY and CDR2 is SVGAGI.

The genes are TRBV28 and TRBJ2-7; TCRdb picks TRBD1, but there is no DNA to check that call. CDR1 and CDR2 (germline): MDHEN, SYDVKM. The CDR3 extends over 15 amino acids. The CDR3 sequence is CASSPGAGITYEQYF. The variable domain in full, with the rest retrieved from reference TRBV28 and TRBJ2-7, is DVKVTQSSRYLVKRTGEKVFLECVQDMDHENMFWYRQDPGLGLRLIYFSYDVKMKEKGDIPEGYSVSREKKERFSLILESASTNQTSMYLCASSPGAGITYEQYFGPGTRLTVT.

The chain links TRBV11-2 to TRBJ2-7; the D gene TCRdb calls, TRBD1, cannot be checked with no DNA. The germline CDR1 and CDR2 sequences are SGHAT and FQNNGV. The CDR3 runs 16 residues. Here the CDR3 reads CASSLGFSTGYHEQYF.

Here the CDR3 reads CSVDAGGYSYEQYF. This sequence joins TRBV29-1 and TRBJ2-7; absent DNA, TCRdb's TRBD1 call cannot be checked. The CDR3 loop spans 14 amino acids. Germline values: CDR1 SQVTM, CDR2 ANQGSEA.

The V call is TRBV20-1, the J call TRBJ2-7; with no DNA, the TCRdb D assignment of TRBD2 cannot be verified. This CDR3 is 19 amino acids long. The V gene's germline CDR1 is DFQATT and CDR2 SNEGSKA (reference sequence). This chain's CDR3 is CSAIPAGNNRDSLGWEQYF.

The chain couples TRBV28 to TRBJ2-5; TCRdb returns TRBD2, unconfirmable since there is no DNA. Per the germline V gene, CDR1 is MDHEN and CDR2 is SYDVKM. The CDR3 sequence is 15 residues long. The CDR3 reads CASSYPGLGQETQYF. The full variable domain, completed using reference TRBV28 and TRBJ2-5, is DVKVTQSSRYLVKRTGEKVFLECVQDMDHENMFWYRQDPGLGLRLIYFSYDVKMKEKGDIPEGYSVSREKKERFSLILESASTNQTSMYLCASSYPGLGQETQYFGPGTRLLVL.

This chain connects TRBV28 to TRBJ2-7; the TRBD1 assignment by TCRdb is unverifiable without DNA. The CDR3 length is 14 residues. Germline V CDR1 and CDR2: MDHEN, SYDVKM. This CDR3 is CASRQPGQIYEQYF.

The rearrangement links TRBV6-5 to TRBJ2-7. This CDR3 is built from 14 residues. Germline CDR1 is MNHEY and CDR2 is SVGAGI. CDR3 sequence reads: CASSLSSWVHEQYF.

The gene calls are TRBV27 and TRBJ2-5. This CDR3 is 12 amino acids long. Germline V CDR1 and CDR2: MNHEY, SMNVEV (reference sequence). CDR3 region: CAGQAGEETQYF.

The V call is TRBV11-3, the J call TRBJ2-1; the TCRdb call, TRBD2, lacks DNA for checking. Germline-derived CDR1 and CDR2 are SGHNT and YENEEA. The CDR3 is 16 residues long. CDR3 sequence: CASSHSQRANYNEQFF.

This chain joins TRBV28 and TRBJ1-4. Germline V lookup: CDR1 MDHEN, CDR2 SYDVKM. The CDR3 has 11 amino acids. The CDR3 loop is CATTSSAKLFF.

The rearrangement uses TRBV12-3 or TRBV12-4 and TRBJ1-1; TCRdb outputs TRBD1, but without DNA this stays unchecked. The CDR3 totals 15 residues. The CDR3 protein is CASSPTGQGFTKAFF.

The chain combines TRBV14 with TRBJ1-5; TCRdb lists TRBD1, though no DNA is available to test this call. Germline lookup yields CDR1 SGHDN and CDR2 FVKESK. The CDR3 loop spans 16 amino acids. CDR3: CASSQDVRGRGQPQHF. The variable domain in full, with the rest retrieved from reference TRBV14 and TRBJ1-5, is EAGVTQFPSHSVIEKGQTVTLRCDPISGHDNLYWYRRVMGKEIKFLLHFVKESKQDESGMPNNRFLAERTGGTYSTLKVQPAELEDSGVYFCASSQDVRGRGQPQHFGDGTRLSIL.

The CDR3 here is CASSLTGQGTEAFF. The chain employs TRBV5-1 and TRBJ1-1; TCRdb calls TRBD1, which cannot be checked without DNA. Germline CDR1 and CDR2: SGHRS and YFSETQ. CDR3 length: 14 amino acids.